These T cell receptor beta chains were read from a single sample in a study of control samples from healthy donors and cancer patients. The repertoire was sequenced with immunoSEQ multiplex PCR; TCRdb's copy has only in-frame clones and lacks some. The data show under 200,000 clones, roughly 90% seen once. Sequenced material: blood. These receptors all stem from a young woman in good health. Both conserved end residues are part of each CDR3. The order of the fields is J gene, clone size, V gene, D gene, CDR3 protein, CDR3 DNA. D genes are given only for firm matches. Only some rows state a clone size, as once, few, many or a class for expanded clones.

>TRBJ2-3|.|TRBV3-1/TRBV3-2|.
CASSLAYRDTQYF
TGTGCCAGCTCCCTAGCGTACCGAGATACGCAGTATTTT
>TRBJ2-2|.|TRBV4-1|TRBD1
CASSQSGQGANTGELFF
TGCGCCAGCAGCCAATCCGGACAGGGGGCGAACACCGGGGAGCTGTTTTTT
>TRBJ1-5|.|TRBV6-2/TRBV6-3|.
CASSYHGTGRVRSNQPQHF
TGTGCCAGCAGTTACCACGGAACCGGCAGGGTCCGGAGCAATCAGCCCCAGCATTTT
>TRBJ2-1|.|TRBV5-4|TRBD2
CASSGPSSGSYYNEQFF
TGTGCCAGCAGCGGTCCCTCTAGCGGGTCCTACTACAATGAGCAGTTCTTC
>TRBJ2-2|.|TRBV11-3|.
CASSFGFSANTGELFF
TGTGCCAGCAGCTTCGGGTTCTCTGCGAACACCGGGGAGCTGTTTTTT
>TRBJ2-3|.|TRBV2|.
CASSEARGDTQYF
TGTGCCAGCAGTGAAGCGCGAGGAGATACGCAGTATTTT
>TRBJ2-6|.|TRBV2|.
CASSDPSGANVLTF
TGTGCCAGCAGTGACCCGTCTGGGGCCAACGTCCTGACTTTC
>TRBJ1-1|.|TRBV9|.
CASSVEVGTNTEAFF
TGTGCCAGCAGCGTAGAGGTGGGGACGAACACTGAAGCTTTCTTT
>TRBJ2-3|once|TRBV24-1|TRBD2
CATSDLRLAGTDTQYF
TGTGCCACCAGTGATTTGAGGCTAGCGGGGACAGATACGCAGTATTTT
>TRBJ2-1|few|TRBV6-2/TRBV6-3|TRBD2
CASSYSPKTSGRYNEQFF
TGTGCCAGCAGTTACTCTCCTAAGACTAGCGGGAGGTACAATGAGCAGTTCTTC
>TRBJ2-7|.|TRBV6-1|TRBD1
CASSETTGRITEQYF
TGTGCCAGCAGTGAGACGACAGGGCGCATAACCGAGCAGTACTTC
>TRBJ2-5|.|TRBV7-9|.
CASRASRETQYF
TGTGCCAGCAGGGCGTCTAGGGAGACCCAGTACTTC
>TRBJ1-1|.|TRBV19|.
CASSQIWTGNTEAFF
TGTGCCAGTAGTCAAATCTGGACCGGTAACACTGAAGCTTTCTTT
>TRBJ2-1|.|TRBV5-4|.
CASSFRGRYEQFF
TGTGCCAGCAGCTTCCGGGGAAGGTATGAGCAGTTCTTC
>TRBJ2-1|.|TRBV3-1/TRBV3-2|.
CASSRRDEQFF
TGTGCCAGCAGCCGTCGAGATGAGCAGTTCTTC
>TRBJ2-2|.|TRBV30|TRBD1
CAIQGASTGELFF
TGTGCCATACAGGGGGCAAGCACCGGGGAGCTGTTTTTT
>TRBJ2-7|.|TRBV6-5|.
CASKSRSSYEQYF
TGTGCCAGCAAATCACGATCCTCCTACGAGCAGTACTTC
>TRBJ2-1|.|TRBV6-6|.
CASSFDRVGGHSEQFF
TGTGCCAGCAGTTTCGACAGGGTCGGGGGCCACAGTGAGCAGTTCTTC
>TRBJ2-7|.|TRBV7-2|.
CASSEGRSPGEQYF
TGTGCCAGCAGCGAGGGACGCTCTCCGGGCGAGCAGTACTTC
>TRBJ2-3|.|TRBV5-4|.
CASSFRRTGDTQYF
TGTGCCAGCAGCTTTCGCAGGACTGGAGATACGCAGTATTTT
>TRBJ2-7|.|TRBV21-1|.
CASSKVRGGNF
TGTGCCAGCAGCAAAGTGAGGGGCGGGAACTTC
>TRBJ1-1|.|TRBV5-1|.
CASSPSPGLEAFF
TGCGCCAGCAGCCCGAGTCCGGGCCTTGAAGCTTTCTTT
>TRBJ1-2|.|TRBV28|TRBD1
CASSLTGVGYGYTF
TGTGCCAGCAGTTTGACAGGGGTGGGCTATGGCTACACCTTC
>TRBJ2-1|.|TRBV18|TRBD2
CASSGTSGNEQFF
TGTGCCAGCTCGGGGACTAGCGGAAATGAGCAGTTCTTC
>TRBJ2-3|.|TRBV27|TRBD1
CASSPNQGAGADTQYF
TGTGCCAGCAGTCCGAATCAGGGGGCGGGCGCAGATACGCAGTATTTT
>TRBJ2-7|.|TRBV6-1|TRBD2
CASSVAGGTYEQYF
TGTGCCAGCAGTGTAGCGGGAGGGACCTACGAGCAGTACTTC
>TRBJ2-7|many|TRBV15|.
CATSDASSYEQYF
TGTGCCACCAGCGACGCCAGCTCCTACGAGCAGTACTTC
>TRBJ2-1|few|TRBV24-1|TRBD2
CATSASGADNEQFF
TGTGCCACCAGTGCCAGCGGGGCTGACAATGAGCAGTTCTTC
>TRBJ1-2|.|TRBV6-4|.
CASSDERGNYGYTF
TGTGCCAGCAGTGACGAGAGGGGGAACTATGGCTACACCTTC
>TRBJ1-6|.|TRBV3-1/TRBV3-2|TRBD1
CASSQLQGAVSPLHF
TGTGCCAGCAGCCAACTACAGGGGGCGGTTTCACCCCTCCACTTT
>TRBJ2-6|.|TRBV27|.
CASSRAGGSGANVLTF
TGTGCCAGCAGTCGCGCCGGGGGTAGTGGGGCCAACGTCCTGACTTTC
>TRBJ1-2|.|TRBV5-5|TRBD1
CASSIGTGEYGYTF
TGTGCCAGCAGCATAGGGACAGGGGAGTATGGCTACACCTTC
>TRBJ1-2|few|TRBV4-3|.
CASSQDLSFGYTF
TGCGCCAGCAGCCAAGATTTGAGTTTTGGCTACACCTTC
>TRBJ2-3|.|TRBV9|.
CASSVVGSTDTQYF
TGTGCCAGCAGCGTAGTGGGGAGCACAGATACGCAGTATTTT
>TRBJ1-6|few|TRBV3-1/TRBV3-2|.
CASSHLKRTNSPLHF
TGTGCCAGCAGCCACCTGAAACGCACTAATTCACCCCTCCACTTT
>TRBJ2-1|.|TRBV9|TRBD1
CASSVEAGGGDEQFF
TGTGCCAGCAGCGTAGAGGCAGGGGGCGGCGATGAGCAGTTCTTC
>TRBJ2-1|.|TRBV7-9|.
CASSLGVEQFF
TGTGCCAGCAGCTTAGGCGTGGAGCAGTTCTTC
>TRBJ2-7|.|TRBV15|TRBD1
CATSSGTGSSSYEQYF
TGTGCCACCAGCAGCGGGACAGGGAGCAGCTCCTACGAGCAGTACTTC
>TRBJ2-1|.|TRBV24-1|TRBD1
CATSDSRTGAINEQFF
TGTGCCACCAGTGATTCTCGGACAGGGGCCATCAATGAGCAGTTCTTC
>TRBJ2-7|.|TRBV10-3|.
CATVGRGPKDEQYF
TGTGCCACCGTCGGACGGGGACCAAAAGACGAGCAGTACTTC
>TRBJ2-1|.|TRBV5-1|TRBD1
CASTPSTGAYNEQFF
TGCGCCAGCACCCCCTCGACAGGGGCCTACAATGAGCAGTTCTTC
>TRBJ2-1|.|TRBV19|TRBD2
CASMGSREDEQFF
TGTGCCAGTATGGGGAGTCGGGAGGATGAGCAGTTCTTC
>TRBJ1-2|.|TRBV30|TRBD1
CAWSRTGANYGYTF
TGTGCCTGGAGCCGGACAGGGGCCAACTATGGCTACACCTTC
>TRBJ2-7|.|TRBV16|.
CASSHVSDGSPEWEYF
TGTGCCAGCAGCCACGTCTCGGACGGCTCACCTGAGTGGGAGTACTTC
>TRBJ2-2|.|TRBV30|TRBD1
CAWSGGTGSGELFF
TGTGCCTGGAGTGGCGGGACAGGGAGCGGGGAGCTGTTTTTT
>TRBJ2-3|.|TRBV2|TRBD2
CASSEGAGGTTDTQYF
TGTGCCAGCAGTGAAGGTGCGGGAGGGACCACAGATACGCAGTATTTT
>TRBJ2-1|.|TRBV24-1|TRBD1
CATSPVGQGVNEQFF
TGTGCCACCAGCCCCGTCGGACAGGGGGTCAATGAGCAGTTCTTC
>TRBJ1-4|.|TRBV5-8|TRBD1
CASSSGTGGFVEKLFF
TGTGCCAGCAGCTCAGGGACAGGGGGGTTCGTAGAAAAACTGTTTTTT
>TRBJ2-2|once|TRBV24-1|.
CATSDFDKTGELFF
TGTGCCACCAGTGATTTCGACAAGACCGGGGAGCTGTTTTTT
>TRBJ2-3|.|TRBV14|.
CASSQEMADTQYF
TGTGCCAGCAGCCAAGAGATGGCAGATACGCAGTATTTT
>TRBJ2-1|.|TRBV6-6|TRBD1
CASTKTGNEQFF
TGTGCCAGCACTAAGACAGGGAATGAGCAGTTCTTC
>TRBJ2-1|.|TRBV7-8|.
CASSFFLGSYNEQFF
TGTGCCAGCAGCTTCTTTCTCGGCTCCTACAATGAGCAGTTCTTC
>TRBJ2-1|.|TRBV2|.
CASSGRSFQSEQFF
TGTGCCAGCAGTGGCAGGTCCTTCCAGAGTGAGCAGTTCTTC
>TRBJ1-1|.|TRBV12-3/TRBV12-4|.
CASSQYTEAFF
TGTGCCAGCAGCCAGTACACTGAAGCTTTCTTT
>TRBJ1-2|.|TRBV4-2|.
CASSQDSYYGYTF
TGTGCCAGCAGCCAAGACAGTTACTATGGCTACACCTTC
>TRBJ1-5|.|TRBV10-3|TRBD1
CAIRGQGNNQPQHF
TGTGCCATCAGGGGACAGGGTAACAATCAGCCCCAGCATTTT
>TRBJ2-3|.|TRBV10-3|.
CAISDQDTQYF
TGTGCCATCAGTGACCAGGATACGCAGTATTTT
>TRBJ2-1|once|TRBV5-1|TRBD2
CASSPGLEWAEQFF
TGCGCCAGCAGCCCGGGACTAGAATGGGCTGAGCAGTTCTTC